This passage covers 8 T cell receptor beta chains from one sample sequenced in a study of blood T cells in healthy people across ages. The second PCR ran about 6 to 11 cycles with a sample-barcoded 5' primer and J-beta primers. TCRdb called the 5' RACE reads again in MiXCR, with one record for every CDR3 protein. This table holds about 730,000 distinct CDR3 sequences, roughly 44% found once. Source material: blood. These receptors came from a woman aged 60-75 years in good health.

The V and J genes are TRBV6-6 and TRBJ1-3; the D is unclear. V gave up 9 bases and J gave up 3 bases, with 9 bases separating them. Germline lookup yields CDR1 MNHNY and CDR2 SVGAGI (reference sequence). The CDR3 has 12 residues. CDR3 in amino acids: CASRAGGNTIYF. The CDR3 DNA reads TGTGCCAGTCGCGCCGGTGGAAACACCATATATTTT.

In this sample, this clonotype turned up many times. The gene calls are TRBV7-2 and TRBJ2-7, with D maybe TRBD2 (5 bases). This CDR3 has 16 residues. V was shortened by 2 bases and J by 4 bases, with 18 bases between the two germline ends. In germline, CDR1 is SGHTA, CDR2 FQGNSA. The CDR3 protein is CASSLILSGSGYEQYF. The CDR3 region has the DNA TGTGCCAGCAGCTTAATCCTTAGTGGGAGCGGATACGAGCAGTACTTC.

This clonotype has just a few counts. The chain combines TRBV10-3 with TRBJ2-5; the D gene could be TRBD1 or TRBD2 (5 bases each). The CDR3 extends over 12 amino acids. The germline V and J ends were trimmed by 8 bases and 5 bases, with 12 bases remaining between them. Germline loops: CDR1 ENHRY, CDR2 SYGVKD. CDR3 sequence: CAIRPEGETQYF. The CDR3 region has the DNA TGTGCCATCCGCCCCGAGGGGGAGACCCAGTACTTC.

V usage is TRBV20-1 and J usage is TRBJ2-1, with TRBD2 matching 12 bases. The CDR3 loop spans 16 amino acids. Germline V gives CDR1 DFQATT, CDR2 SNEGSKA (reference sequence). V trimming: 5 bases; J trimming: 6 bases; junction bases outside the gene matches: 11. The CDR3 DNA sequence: TGCAGTGCTGGGACTAGCGGGCAAAGTTTCGGCAATGAGCAGTTCTTC. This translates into CSAGTSGQSFGNEQFF.

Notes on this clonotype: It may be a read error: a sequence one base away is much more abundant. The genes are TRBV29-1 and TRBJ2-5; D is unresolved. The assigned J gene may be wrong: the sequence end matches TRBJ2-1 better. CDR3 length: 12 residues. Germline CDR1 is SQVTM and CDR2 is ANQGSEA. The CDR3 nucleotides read TGCAGCTCTGACGCACCAGAAGAGACCCAGTTCTTC. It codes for CSSDAPEETQFF.

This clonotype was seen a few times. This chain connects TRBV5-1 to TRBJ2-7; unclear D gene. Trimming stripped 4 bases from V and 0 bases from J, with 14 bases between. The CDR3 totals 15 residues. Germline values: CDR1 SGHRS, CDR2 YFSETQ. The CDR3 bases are TGCGCCAGCAGCCTAGGACCTGCGAGCTCCTACGAGCAGTACTTC. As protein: CASSLGPASSYEQYF.

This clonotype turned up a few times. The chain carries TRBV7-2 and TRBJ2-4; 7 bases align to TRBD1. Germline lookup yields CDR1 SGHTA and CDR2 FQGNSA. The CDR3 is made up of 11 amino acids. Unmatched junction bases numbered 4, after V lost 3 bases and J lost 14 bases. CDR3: CASSLGTVEYF. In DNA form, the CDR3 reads TGTGCCAGCAGCTTGGGGACAGTCGAGTACTTC.

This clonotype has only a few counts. The CDR3 spells CASSPSGRATQFF. The CDR3 DNA follows: TGTGCCAGCAGTCCCAGCGGGAGGGCCACGCAGTTCTTC. The chain combines TRBV6-1 with TRBJ2-1; TRBD2 agrees at 10 bases. CDR3 size: 13 residues. CDR1 is MNHNS, CDR2 SASEGT, per germline. With 5 bases clipped from V and 12 bases from J, the junction kept 7 bases outside the gene matches.